This T cell receptor beta chain was captured in a study of blood T cells in healthy people across ages. Broader study findings: It was held that diversity estimates obtained from one million T cells represented underestimates. Both higher diversity and more naive CD4+ cells marked long-lived donors when set against aged donors.

The individuals who served as donors were healthy Caucasians living in Russia, aged roughly 6 to 90. This clonotype was picked up a small number of times. The target antigen is unknown. Alongside a J-beta primer mix, a sample-barcoded 5' primer served in a second PCR lasting about 7 to 12 cycles. All cDNA molecules were each tagged by a template-switch adaptor with 12 random nucleotides. TCRdb redid the calling of the 5' RACE reads with MiXCR, one entry per CDR3 protein. The sample contains over a million distinct CDR3 sequences, approximately 42% of which appear only once. V was trimmed by 8 bases and J by 7 bases, leaving 8 bases between them. CDR3 size: 10 residues.

The gene calls are TRBV12-3 or TRBV12-4 and TRBJ1-2; D is ambiguous. The TCR was taken from a woman younger than 30 in good health. Sequencing was carried out using blood. In nucleotides, the CDR3 is TGTGCCAGCGGGCGAGGTGGCTACACCTTC. Its translation: CASGRGGYTF.